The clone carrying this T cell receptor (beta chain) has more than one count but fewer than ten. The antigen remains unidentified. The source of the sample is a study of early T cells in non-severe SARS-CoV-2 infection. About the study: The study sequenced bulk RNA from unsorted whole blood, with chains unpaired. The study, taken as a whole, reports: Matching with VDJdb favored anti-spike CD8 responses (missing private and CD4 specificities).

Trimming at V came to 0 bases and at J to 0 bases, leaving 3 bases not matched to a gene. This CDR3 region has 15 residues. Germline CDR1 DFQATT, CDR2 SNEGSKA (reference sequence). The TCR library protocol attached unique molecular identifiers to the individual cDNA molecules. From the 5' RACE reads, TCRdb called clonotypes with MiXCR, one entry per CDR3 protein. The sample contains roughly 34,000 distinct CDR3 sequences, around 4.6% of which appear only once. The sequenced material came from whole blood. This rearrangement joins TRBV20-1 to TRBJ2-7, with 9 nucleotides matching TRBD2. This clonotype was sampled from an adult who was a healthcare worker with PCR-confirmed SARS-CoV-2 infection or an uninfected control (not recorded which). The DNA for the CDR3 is TGCAGTGCTAGAGATATTAGCGGGAGCTCCTACGAGCAGTACTTC. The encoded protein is CSARDISGSSYEQYF.